What follows are 3 T cell receptor beta chains derived from one specimen sequenced in a study of T cells in Graves' hyperthyroidism and ophthalmopathy. Amplified regions were TCR beta CDR3 sequences from RNA transcripts. HTBI primers drove first-round RT-PCR of the TCR CDR3. TCRdb analysed the multiplex PCR reads with MiXCR anew, one entry per CDR3 protein. There are roughly 100,000 distinct CDR3 sequences in the sample; roughly 37% occur only once, and about 10% lies in the top ten. The specimen sequenced was peripheral blood or thyroid tissue (not recorded which). The receptors come from a woman under 40 with Graves' hyperthyroidism.

This clonotype showed up many times. The chain joins TRBV10-3 to TRBJ1-3; 7 bases map to TRBD1. Germline CDR1 is ENHRY and CDR2 is SYGVKD. V lost 10 bases and J lost 4; bases outside the gene matches: 7. The CDR3 contains 13 residues. CDR3: CASEGARGNTIYF. DNA of the CDR3: TGTGCCAGCGAGGGGGCGCGAGGAAACACCATATATTTT.

At least ten counts were recorded for this clonotype. The genes are TRBV25-1 and TRBJ2-5; D not certain. The CDR3 has 10 amino acids. Germline CDR1 reads MGHDK; CDR2 reads SYGVNS. V was shortened by 8 bases and J by 7 bases, with 8 bases between the two germline ends. CDR3: CASVGGTQYF. DNA of the CDR3: TGTGCCAGCGTAGGTGGGACCCAGTACTTC.

The chain carries TRBV5-6 and TRBJ2-5; 7 bases line up with TRBD2. With 3 bases clipped from V and 6 bases from J, the junction kept 5 bases outside the gene matches. Germline V CDR1 and CDR2: SGHDT, YYEEEE. The CDR3 extends over 13 amino acids. CDR3 region: CASSWGGPQTQYF. In DNA form, the CDR3 reads TGTGCCAGCAGCTGGGGAGGGCCCCAGACCCAGTACTTC.